The entry below gives a single T cell receptor beta chain sequence along with its context. Its antigen is still unknown. Generated by immunoSEQ multiplex PCR, the TCRdb table keeps only in-frame clones and is missing some. The sample carries fewer than 80,000 clones, approximately 91% recorded once. The V gene end was trimmed by 8 bases and the J gene end by 3 bases; junction bases not matched to a gene: 8. This CDR3 comprises 15 residues. From germline, CDR1 is ENHRY and CDR2 SYGVKD. The sample comes from a study of Tregs in tolerant kidney transplant recipients. Findings and caveats of the study: Biological reproducibility was not directly addressed in this study. Changing PCR primers prevented nucleotide comparison between some patients' samples.

Sequencing was performed on CD4+ T cells from blood, taken before the transplant. The TCR was taken from a human donor who received a combined kidney and bone marrow transplant. This chain joins TRBV10-3 and TRBJ2-2, with TRBD1 matching 8 bases. This chain's CDR3 is CAIHFGQGDTGELFF. CDR3 bases: TGTGCCATCCATTTTGGACAGGGCGACACCGGGGAGCTGTTTTTT.